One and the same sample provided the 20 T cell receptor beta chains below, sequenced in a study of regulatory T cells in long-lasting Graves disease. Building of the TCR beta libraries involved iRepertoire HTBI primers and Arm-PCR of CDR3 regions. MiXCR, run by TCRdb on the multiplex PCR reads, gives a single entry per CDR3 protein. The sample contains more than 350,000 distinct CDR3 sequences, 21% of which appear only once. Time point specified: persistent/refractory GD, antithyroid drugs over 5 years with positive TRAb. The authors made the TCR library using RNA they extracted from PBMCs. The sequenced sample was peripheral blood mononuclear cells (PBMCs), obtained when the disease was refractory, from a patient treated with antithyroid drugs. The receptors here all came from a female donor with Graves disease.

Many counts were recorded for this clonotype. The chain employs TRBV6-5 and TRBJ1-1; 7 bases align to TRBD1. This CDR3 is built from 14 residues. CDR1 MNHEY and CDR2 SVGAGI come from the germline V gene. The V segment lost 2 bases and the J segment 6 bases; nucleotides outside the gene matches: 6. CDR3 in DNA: TGTGCCAGCAGTTACGGAGACAGGGAGGCTGAAGCTTTCTTT. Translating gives CASSYGDREAEAFF.

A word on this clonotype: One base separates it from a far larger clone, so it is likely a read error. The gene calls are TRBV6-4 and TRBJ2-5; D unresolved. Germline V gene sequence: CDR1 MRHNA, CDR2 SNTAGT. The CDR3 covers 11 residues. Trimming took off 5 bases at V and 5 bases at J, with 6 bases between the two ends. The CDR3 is CASSYWETQYF. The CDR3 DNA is TGTGCCAGCAGTTATTGGGAGACCCAGTACTTC.

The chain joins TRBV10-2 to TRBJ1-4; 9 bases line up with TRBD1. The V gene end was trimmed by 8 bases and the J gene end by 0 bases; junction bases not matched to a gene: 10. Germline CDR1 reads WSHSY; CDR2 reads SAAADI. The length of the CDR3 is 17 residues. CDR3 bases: TGCGCCAGCGGAGGACAGGGGACCCGTGCAACTAATGAAAAACTGTTTTTT. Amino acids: CASGGQGTRATNEKLFF.

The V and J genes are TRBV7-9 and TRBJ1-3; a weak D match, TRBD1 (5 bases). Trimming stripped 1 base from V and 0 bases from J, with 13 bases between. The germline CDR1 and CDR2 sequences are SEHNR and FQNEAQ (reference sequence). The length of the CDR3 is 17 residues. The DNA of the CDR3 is TGTGCCAGCAGCTTAGGTTTCGGGGCGAGCTCTGGAAACACCATATATTTT. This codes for CASSLGFGASSGNTIYF.

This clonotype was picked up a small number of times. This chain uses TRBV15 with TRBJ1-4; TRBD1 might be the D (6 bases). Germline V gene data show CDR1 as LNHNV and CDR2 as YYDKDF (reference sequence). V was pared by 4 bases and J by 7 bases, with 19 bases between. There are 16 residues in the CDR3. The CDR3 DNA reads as TGTGCCACCAGCACCTCAGACCAGGGGCTGGGTGAAAAACTGTTTTTT. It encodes CATSTSDQGLGEKLFF.

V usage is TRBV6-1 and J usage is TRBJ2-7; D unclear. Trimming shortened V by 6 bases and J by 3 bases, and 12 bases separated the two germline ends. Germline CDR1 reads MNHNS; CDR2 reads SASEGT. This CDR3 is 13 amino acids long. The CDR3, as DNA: TGTGCCAGCAGCCAGATCTTGGGCTACGAGCAGTACTTC. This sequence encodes CASSQILGYEQYF.

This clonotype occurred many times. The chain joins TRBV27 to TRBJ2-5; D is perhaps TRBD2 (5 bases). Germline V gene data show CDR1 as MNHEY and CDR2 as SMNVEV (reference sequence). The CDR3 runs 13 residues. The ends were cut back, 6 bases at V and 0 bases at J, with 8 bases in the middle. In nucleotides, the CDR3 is TGTGCCAGCAGCCGGACTTACCAAGAGACCCAGTACTTC. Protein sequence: CASSRTYQETQYF.

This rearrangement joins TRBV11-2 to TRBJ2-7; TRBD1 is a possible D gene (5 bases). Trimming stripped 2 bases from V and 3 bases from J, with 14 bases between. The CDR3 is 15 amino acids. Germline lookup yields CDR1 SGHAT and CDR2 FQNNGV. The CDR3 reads CASSLRWAGIYEQYF. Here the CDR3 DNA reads TGTGCCAGCAGCTTACGATGGGCAGGGATCTACGAGCAGTACTTC.

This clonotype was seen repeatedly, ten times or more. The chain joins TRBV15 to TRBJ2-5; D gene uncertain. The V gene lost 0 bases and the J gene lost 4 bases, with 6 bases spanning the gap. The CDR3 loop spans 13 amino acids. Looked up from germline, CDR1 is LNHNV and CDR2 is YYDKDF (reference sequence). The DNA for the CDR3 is TGTGCCACCAGCAGAGATTGGATAGAGACCCAGTACTTC. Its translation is CATSRDWIETQYF.

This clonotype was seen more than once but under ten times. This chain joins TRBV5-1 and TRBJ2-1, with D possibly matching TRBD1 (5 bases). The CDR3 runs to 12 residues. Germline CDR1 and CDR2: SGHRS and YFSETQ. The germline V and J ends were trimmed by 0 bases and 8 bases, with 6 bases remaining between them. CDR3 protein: CASSLEGYEQFF. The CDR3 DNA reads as TGCGCCAGCAGCTTGGAGGGGTATGAGCAGTTCTTC.

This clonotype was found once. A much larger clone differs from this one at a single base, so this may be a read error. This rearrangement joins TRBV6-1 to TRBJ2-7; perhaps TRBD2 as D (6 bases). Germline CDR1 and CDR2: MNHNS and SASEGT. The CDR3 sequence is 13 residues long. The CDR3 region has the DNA TGTGCCGGCAGTGATGCGGGGACCCGGGAGCAGTACTTC. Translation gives CAGSDAGTREQYF.

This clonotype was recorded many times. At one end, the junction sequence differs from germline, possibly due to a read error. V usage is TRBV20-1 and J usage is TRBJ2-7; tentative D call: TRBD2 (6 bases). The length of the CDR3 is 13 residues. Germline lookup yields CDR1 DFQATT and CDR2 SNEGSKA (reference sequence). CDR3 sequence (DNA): TGTGCGGGAAACCGACTAGTAGGTTACGAGCAGTACTTC. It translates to CAGNRLVGYEQYF.

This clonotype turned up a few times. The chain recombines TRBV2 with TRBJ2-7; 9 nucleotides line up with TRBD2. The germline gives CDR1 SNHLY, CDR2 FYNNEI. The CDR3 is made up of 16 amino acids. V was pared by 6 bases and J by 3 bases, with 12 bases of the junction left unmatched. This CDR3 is CASRDPLAGPFYEQYF. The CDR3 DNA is TGTGCCAGCAGAGACCCCCTAGCGGGACCTTTCTACGAGCAGTACTTC.

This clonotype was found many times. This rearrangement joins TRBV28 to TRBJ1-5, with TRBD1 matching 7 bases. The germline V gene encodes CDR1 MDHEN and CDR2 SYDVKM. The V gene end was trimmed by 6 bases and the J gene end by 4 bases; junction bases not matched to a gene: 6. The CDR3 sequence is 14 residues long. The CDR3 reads CASRKGQENQPQHF. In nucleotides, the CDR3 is TGTGCCAGCAGAAAAGGACAGGAAAATCAGCCCCAGCATTTT.

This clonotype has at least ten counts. The CDR3 bases are TGTGCCAGCAGTTACGGGACAGGGGGTTACGAGCAGTACTTC. Amino acid sequence: CASSYGTGGYEQYF. The chain has TRBV6-5 and TRBJ2-7; 11 bases agree with TRBD1. The V segment lost 2 bases and the J segment 4 bases; nucleotides outside the gene matches: 1. CDR1 is MNHEY and CDR2 is SVGAGI in the germline V gene. The CDR3 length is 14 residues.

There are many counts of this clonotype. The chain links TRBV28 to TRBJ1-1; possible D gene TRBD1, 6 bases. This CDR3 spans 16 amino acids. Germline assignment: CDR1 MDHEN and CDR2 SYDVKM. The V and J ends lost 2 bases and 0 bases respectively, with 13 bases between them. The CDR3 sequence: CASSLATGNVNTEAFF. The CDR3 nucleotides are TGTGCCAGCAGTTTAGCGACAGGCAACGTGAACACTGAAGCTTTCTTT.

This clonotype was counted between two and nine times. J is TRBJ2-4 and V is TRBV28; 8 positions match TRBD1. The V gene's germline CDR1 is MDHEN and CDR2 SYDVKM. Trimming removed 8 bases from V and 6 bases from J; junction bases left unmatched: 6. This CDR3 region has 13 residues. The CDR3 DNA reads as TGTGCCAGCCGAGGACAGGGAATAAACATTCAGTACTTC. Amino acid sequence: CASRGQGINIQYF.

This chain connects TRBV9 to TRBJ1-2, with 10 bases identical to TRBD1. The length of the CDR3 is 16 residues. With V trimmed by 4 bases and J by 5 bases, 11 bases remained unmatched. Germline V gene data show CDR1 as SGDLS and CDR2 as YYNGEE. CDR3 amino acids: CASSSTFGQGDYGYTF. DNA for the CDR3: TGTGCCAGCAGCTCGACTTTTGGACAGGGGGATTATGGCTACACCTTC.

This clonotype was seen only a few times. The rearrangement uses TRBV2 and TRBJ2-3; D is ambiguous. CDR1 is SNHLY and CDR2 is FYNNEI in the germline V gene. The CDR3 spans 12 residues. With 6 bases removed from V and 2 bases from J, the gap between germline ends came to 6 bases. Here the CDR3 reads CASSVNTDTQYF. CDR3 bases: TGTGCCAGCAGCGTCAACACAGATACGCAGTATTTT.

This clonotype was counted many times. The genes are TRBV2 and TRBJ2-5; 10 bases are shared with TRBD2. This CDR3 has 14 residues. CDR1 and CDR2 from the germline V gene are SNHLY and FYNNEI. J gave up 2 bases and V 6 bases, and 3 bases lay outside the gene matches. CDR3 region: CASRGGLAQETQYF. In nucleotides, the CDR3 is TGTGCCAGCAGAGGGGGACTAGCGCAAGAGACCCAGTACTTC.